The 16 T cell receptor beta chains below all came from one sample that was sequenced in a study of vaccination effects on CD4 cells after COVID-19 (dated by TCRdb to 2022 to 2024). The protocol used for the library was the immunoSEQ multiplex PCR assay. This immuneACCESS table, as held by TCRdb, lists in-frame sequences with V and J called but not all clones. Of the missing ones, under half trace to an unresolved V gene in checked studies; the others have no known cause. The sample table records fewer than 85,000 clones; less than 80% of these occur just once. 0.9% to 1% of the sample lies in the top ten. These TCRs' antigens remain unknown. The ViraFEST assay stimulated PBMC with viral peptide pools and then used TCR sequencing to identify antigen-specific CD4+ T cell clonotypes by expansion. After about 9 days of culture, CD4+ T cells were isolated with the EasySep CD4+ T cell isolation kit. Participants received two doses of either the BNT162b2 or the mRNA-1273 mRNA SARS-CoV-2 vaccine.

The sequencing here drew on CD4+ T cells from PBMCs cultured with HCoV-OC43 spike peptides, taken after COVID-19 vaccination. The cell subset or site label of this sample denotes: HCoV-OC43 spike overlapping peptide pool stimulation. These receptor sequences come from a human donor who received a COVID-19 vaccine.

The chain joins TRBV21-1 to TRBJ1-2; the table's D gene call, TRBD1, was not cross checked with the DNA. TRBV21-1 is assigned pseudogene status. This CDR3 is built from 15 residues. The CDR3 sequence: CASSKGHATNYGYTF. In DNA form, the CDR3 reads TGTGCCAGCAGCAAAGGACACGCCACTAACTATGGCTACACCTTC.

The chain joins TRBV7-3 to TRBJ2-2, with D maybe TRBD1 (7 bases). V shed 0 bases and J shed 1 base, with 12 bases lying between them. Germline V gives CDR1 SGHTA, CDR2 FQGTGA. The CDR3 consists of 17 residues. CDR3 sequence reads: CASSLTGGQMNTGELFF. As DNA, the CDR3 is TGTGCCAGCAGCTTAACGGGGGGACAGATGAACACCGGGGAGCTGTTTTTT. The complete variable domain, with remaining parts taken from reference TRBV7-3 and TRBJ2-2, reads GAGVSQTPSNKVTEKGKYVELRCDPISGHTALYWYRQSLGQGPEFLIYFQGTGAADDSGLPNDRFFAVRPEGSVSTLKIQRTERGDSAVYLCASSLTGGQMNTGELFFGEGSRLTVL.

The CDR3 reads CASSLGLYGYTF. DNA for the CDR3: TGCGCCAGCAGCTTGGGACTCTATGGCTACACCTTC. The V gene is TRBV5-1, the J gene TRBJ1-2, with D unresolved. Between the trimmed V and J ends, which lost 0 bases and 4 bases, there was a span of 4 bases. Germline V gene lookup returns CDR1 SGHRS and CDR2 YFSETQ. CDR3 length: 12 amino acids.

The J gene is TRBJ2-7, the V gene TRBV2; possibly TRBD1 for D (6 bases). The CDR3 covers 13 residues. V lost 3 bases, J lost 3 bases, and 9 bases lay in between. Germline V gene sequence: CDR1 SNHLY, CDR2 FYNNEI. CDR3 in DNA: TGTGCCAGCAGTGAGGGACATGGCTACGAGCAGTACGTC. This codes for CASSEGHGYEQYV.

This rearrangement joins TRBV7-8 to TRBJ1-2; 8 bases fit TRBD1. The V gene end was trimmed by 5 bases and the J gene end by 2 bases; junction bases not matched to a gene: 7. The CDR3 has 15 residues. Per germline, CDR1 SGHVS and CDR2 FQNEAQ. CDR3 nucleotide sequence: TGTGCCAGCAGCGTAGACAGGGGCGCCAACTATGGCTACACCTTC. Amino acids: CASSVDRGANYGYTF.

The V call is TRBV2, the J call TRBJ1-2; 10 positions agree with TRBD1. Germline V CDR1 and CDR2: SNHLY, FYNNEI. The V segment lost 7 bases and the J segment 7 bases; nucleotides outside the gene matches: 9. This CDR3 comprises 14 residues. The CDR3, as DNA: TGTGCCAGCATACAACGGACAGGGGGTAGTGGCTACACCTTC. Translating it yields CASIQRTGGSGYTF. Full variable domain (remainder filled in from reference TRBV2 and TRBJ1-2): EPEVTQTPSHQVTQMGQEVILRCVPISNHLYFYWYRQILGQKVEFLVSFYNNEISEKSEIFDDQFSVERPDGSNFTLKIRSTKLEDSAMYFCASIQRTGGSGYTFGSGTRLTVV.

This clone occurred a few times. The chain recombines TRBV7-2 with TRBJ1-5; D is uncertain. This CDR3 spans 15 amino acids. Trimming removed 5 bases from V and 0 bases from J, with 11 bases in between. Germline CDR1 is SGHTA and CDR2 is FQGNSA. The CDR3 reads CASSLYRNSNQPQHF. CDR3 sequence (DNA): TGTGCCAGCAGCCTTTATCGGAATAGCAATCAGCCCCAGCATTTT.

The chain has TRBV3-1 (or the pseudogene TRBV3-2) and TRBJ1-1, with D unresolved. Germline CDR1 and CDR2: LGHDT and YNNKEL (reference sequence). Trimming shortened V by 4 bases and J by 5 bases, and 14 bases separated the two germline ends. CDR3 length equals 14 residues. DNA of the CDR3: TGTGCCAGCAGCCGGGGAGAATTTGGTACTGAAGCTTTCTTT. Protein product: CASSRGEFGTEAFF.

Notes on this clone: Within the sample, other DNA sequences also encode this same CDR3. The chain carries TRBV28 and TRBJ1-2, with 9 bases identical to TRBD1. CDR1 MDHEN and CDR2 SYDVKM come from the germline V gene. V trimming: 3 bases; J trimming: 2 bases; junction bases outside the gene matches: 1. This CDR3 has 14 amino acids. CDR3 protein: CASSLGQGNYGYTF. The CDR3 nucleotides read TGTGCCAGCAGTTTGGGACAGGGAAACTATGGCTACACCTTC.

The rearrangement joins TRBV24-1 to TRBJ2-2; 9 bases line up with TRBD1. Germline V lookup: CDR1 KGHDR, CDR2 SFDVKD. V gave up 7 bases and J gave up 6 bases; unmatched junction bases: 2. This CDR3 region has 13 residues. The CDR3 coding sequence is TGTGCCACCAGGAGACAGGGGGCCGGGGAGCTGTTTTTT. Translation: CATRRQGAGELFF.

The V and J genes are TRBV5-1 and TRBJ1-3; 7 nucleotides match TRBD1. The length of the CDR3 is 16 residues. V lost 2 bases, J lost 0 bases, and 5 bases stayed unmatched. Germline CDR1 and CDR2: SGHRS and YFSETQ. CDR3 residues: CASSLGGQDSGNTIYF. The CDR3 region has the DNA TGCGCCAGCAGCTTAGGAGGACAGGACTCTGGAAACACCATATATTTT.

This clone was seen a few times. The V and J genes are TRBV9 and TRBJ2-5, with TRBD2 as a possible D gene (5 bases). The length of the CDR3 is 15 residues. V lost 3 bases and J 1 base, leaving 13 bases between the germline ends. From germline, CDR1 is SGDLS and CDR2 YYNGEE. The CDR3 loop is CASSARTDSQETQYF. The CDR3 nucleotides read TGTGCCAGCAGCGCCAGGACTGACTCCCAAGAGACCCAGTACTTC.

The rearrangement joins TRBV6-5 to TRBJ1-3; D is ambiguous. Trimming stripped 6 bases from V and 2 bases from J, with 8 bases between. The CDR3 is 13 amino acids. The germline V gene encodes CDR1 MNHEY and CDR2 SVGAGI. The CDR3 region is CASRPPAGNTIYF. Here the CDR3 DNA reads TGTGCCAGCAGACCCCCCGCTGGAAACACCATATATTTT.

The chain is built from TRBV6-4 and TRBJ1-6; 9 bases match TRBD1. The junction had 10 bases not matched to a gene; V was cut back by 4 bases and J by 0 bases. The germline CDR1 and CDR2 sequences are MRHNA and SNTAGT. The CDR3 is 19 residues long. CDR3 loop: CASSAGQGRMASYNSPLHF. The CDR3 nucleotides read TGTGCCAGCAGTGCCGGACAGGGGCGCATGGCCTCCTATAATTCACCCCTCCACTTT.

This clone turned up a few times. The chain links TRBV19 to TRBJ1-5; D ambiguous. The CDR3 length is 15 residues. Trimming took off 4 bases at V and 1 base at J, with 11 bases between the two ends. Germline CDR1 reads LNHDA; CDR2 reads SQIVND (reference sequence). The CDR3 coding sequence is TGTGCCAGTAGTAGTGTGGGAATCAGCAATCAGCCCCAGCATTTT. It specifies CASSSVGISNQPQHF.

The V call is TRBV28, the J call TRBJ2-5; 10 bases agree with TRBD1. This CDR3 has 16 amino acids. Germline CDR1 MDHEN, CDR2 SYDVKM. J was trimmed by 2 bases and V by 5 bases; bases with no gene match: 8. The CDR3 here is CASSQRTGGKQETQYF. The CDR3 nucleotides read TGTGCCAGCAGTCAAAGGACAGGGGGGAAACAAGAGACCCAGTACTTC.